These T cell receptor beta chains were read from a single sample in a study of blood T cells in healthy people across ages. TCRdb independently ran MiXCR on the 5' RACE reads; one entry per CDR3 protein. Here the sample spans 750,000 to 950,000 distinct CDR3 sequences, around 24% being singletons. This sample also belongs to another study, concerning T cells of mothers and their children.

Sequencing was carried out using blood. These receptors were taken from a boy aged 5-17 years in good health. The CDR3 runs from the conserved cysteine through the conserved F or W. A D gene is named only where the DNA matches it firmly. The size entry is marked missing in some rows and otherwise reads once, few, many or a size class.

-	TRBV5-1	many	TRBJ1-4	TGCGCCAGCAGCTTGAGTGAGGCTAATGAAAAACTGTTTTTT	CASSLSEANEKLFF
TRBD2	TRBV20-1	few	TRBJ2-1	TGCAGTGCCAGAACTAGCGGGGGAGACAATGAGCAGTTCTTC	CSARTSGGDNEQFF
-	TRBV27	few	TRBJ1-4	TGTGCCAGCAGTTTCCAGGGCGGTAATGAAAAACTGTTTTTT	CASSFQGGNEKLFF
-	TRBV6-5	-	TRBJ2-1	TGTGCCAGCAGTACCAAGTACAATGAGCAGTTCTTC	CASSTKYNEQFF
-	TRBV7-2	few	TRBJ2-1	TGTGCCAGCAGCTCCACAGGGTTCGACTACAATGAGCAGTTCTTC	CASSSTGFDYNEQFF
TRBD1	TRBV27	few	TRBJ1-1	TGTGCCAGCAGTCAAACAGGGGTCACTGAAGCTTTCTTT	CASSQTGVTEAFF
TRBD2	TRBV4-3	once	TRBJ2-2	TGCGCCAGCAGCCAAGGGACTAGCGGGGCCGGGGAGCTGTTTTTT	CASSQGTSGAGELFF
-	TRBV14	-	TRBJ2-1	TGTGCCAGCAGAGGATTCAATGAGCAGTTCTTC	CASRGFNEQFF
TRBD2	TRBV7-9	many	TRBJ2-7	TGTGCCAGCAGCCCAACCGGACTAGCGGGAATCTACGAGCAGTACTTC	CASSPTGLAGIYEQYF
-	TRBV9	few	TRBJ2-5	TGTGCCAGCAGCCCCGAGGGACACCTACAAGAGACCCAGTACTTC	CASSPEGHLQETQYF
TRBD1	TRBV20-1	few	TRBJ2-7	TGCAGTGCTGTCCCCGGGACAGGCTACGAGCAGTACTTC	CSAVPGTGYEQYF
-	TRBV4-2	few	TRBJ2-1	TGTGCCAGCAGCCAAGCTCCCTACAATGAGCAGTTCTTC	CASSQAPYNEQFF
-	TRBV7-6	-	TRBJ2-5	TGTGCCAGCAGGCGGGCAGGGGTAGAGACCCAGTACTTC	CASRRAGVETQYF
TRBD2	TRBV4-2	-	TRBJ2-7	TGTGCCAGCAGCCACCCTAGGGAACTAGCGGGAGTCTACGAGCAGTACTTC	CASSHPRELAGVYEQYF
-	TRBV5-1	few	TRBJ1-2	TGCGCCAGCAGCCCCCAAGCCGGGGGCTCCTCCTATGGCTACACCTTC	CASSPQAGGSSYGYTF
-	TRBV5-1	few	TRBJ2-2	TGCGCCAGCAGCTTGGAAGGAGCCCGGAGGACCGGGGAGCTGTTTTTT	CASSLEGARRTGELFF
-	TRBV29-1	-	TRBJ1-2	TGCAGCGTTTTGGGGGGGCCGCTCCTTTATGGCTACACCTTC	CSVLGGPLLYGYTF
TRBD1	TRBV5-1	-	TRBJ2-5	TGCGCCAGCAACCTGTCCGGGACAGGGGGAGAGACCCAGTACTTC	CASNLSGTGGETQYF
-	TRBV7-2	-	TRBJ2-6	TGTGCCAGCAGCTCGGGATACTCTGGGGCCAACGTCCTGACTTTC	CASSSGYSGANVLTF
-	TRBV3-1	-	TRBJ1-4	TGTGCCAGCAGCCACTACCAGGACACGGATAATGAAAAACTGTTTTTT	CASSHYQDTDNEKLFF
-	TRBV10-3	few	TRBJ2-7	TGTGCCACCGCGACGAACGAGCAGTACTTC	CATATNEQYF
-	TRBV20-1	-	TRBJ1-6	TGCAGTGCTAGAGGTCAACAGGGAGGCTCACCCCTCCACTTT	CSARGQQGGSPLHF
-	TRBV7-2	-	TRBJ1-5	TGTGCCAGCAGCCCCCGAGGACACCCTAGCAATCAGCCCCAGCATTTT	CASSPRGHPSNQPQHF
TRBD1	TRBV7-9	few	TRBJ1-1	TGTGCCAGCAGCGGTCGGACAGGGTACACTGAAGCTTTCTTT	CASSGRTGYTEAFF
-	TRBV7-3	few	TRBJ2-1	TGTGCCAGCAGCTCGTTTCAGGCTTCCCATGAGCAGTTCTTC	CASSSFQASHEQFF